This paragraph reports one TCR beta chain. The antigen is not known. The protocol was immunoSEQ multiplex PCR, while the TCRdb copy is restricted to in-frame clones and leaves out a portion. In the table there are 8,000 or so clones, roughly nine tenths of which are singletons. V was pared by 6 bases and J by 2 bases, with 14 bases between. The CDR3 is 15 amino acids. Per the germline V gene, CDR1 is MDHEN and CDR2 is SYDVKM. This sample was taken from a study of lymphopenia after photon versus proton radiotherapy. General study findings and limits: After the lymphocyte nadir, photon-treated repertoires showed oligoclonal expansion, especially of CD8+ Temra cells.

The sequencing here drew on peripheral blood, taken from a patient treated with photon-based radiotherapy. The chain joins TRBV28 to TRBJ1-3, with D perhaps matching TRBD1 (6 bases). The receptor comes from a woman between 65 and 79 years old with pancreatic cancer. This chain's CDR3 is CASSPTGSAGNTIYF. In DNA form, the CDR3 reads TGTGCCAGCAGCCCTACAGGGAGCGCTGGAAACACCATATATTTT. The variable domain in full, completed from reference TRBV28 and TRBJ1-3, reads DVKVTQSSRYLVKRTGEKVFLECVQDMDHENMFWYRQDPGLGLRLIYFSYDVKMKEKGDIPEGYSVSREKKERFSLILESASTNQTSMYLCASSPTGSAGNTIYFGEGSWLTVV.